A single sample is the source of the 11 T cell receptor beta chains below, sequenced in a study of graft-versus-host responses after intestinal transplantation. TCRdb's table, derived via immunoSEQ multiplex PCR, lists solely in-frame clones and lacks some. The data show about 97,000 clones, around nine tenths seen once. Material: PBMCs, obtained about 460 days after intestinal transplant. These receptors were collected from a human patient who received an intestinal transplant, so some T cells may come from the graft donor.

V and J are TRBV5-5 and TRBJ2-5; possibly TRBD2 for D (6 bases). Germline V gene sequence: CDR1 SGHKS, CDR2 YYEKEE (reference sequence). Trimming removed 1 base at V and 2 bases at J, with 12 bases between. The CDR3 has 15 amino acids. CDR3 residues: CASSLWGSGQETQYF. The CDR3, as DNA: TGTGCCAGCAGCTTGTGGGGGAGCGGGCAAGAGACCCAGTACTTC.

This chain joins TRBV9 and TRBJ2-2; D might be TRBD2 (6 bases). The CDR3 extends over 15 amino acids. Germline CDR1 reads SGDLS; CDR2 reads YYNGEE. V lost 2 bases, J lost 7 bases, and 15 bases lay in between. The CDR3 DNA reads TGTGCCAGCAGCGTTACTAGCCGGGGCGGCGGGGAGCTGTTTTTT. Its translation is CASSVTSRGGGELFF.

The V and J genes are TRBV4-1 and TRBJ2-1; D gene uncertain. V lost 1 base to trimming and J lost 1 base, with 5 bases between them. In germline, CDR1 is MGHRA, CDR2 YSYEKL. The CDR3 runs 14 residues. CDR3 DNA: TGCGCCAGCAGCCAAGGTGGGTCCTACAATGAGCAGTTCTTC. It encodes CASSQGGSYNEQFF.

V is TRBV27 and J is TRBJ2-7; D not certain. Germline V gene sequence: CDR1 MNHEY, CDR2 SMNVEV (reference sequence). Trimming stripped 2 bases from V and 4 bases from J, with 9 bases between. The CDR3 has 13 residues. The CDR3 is CASSLQERYEQYF. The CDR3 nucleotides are TGTGCCAGCAGTTTACAGGAGCGTTACGAGCAGTACTTC.

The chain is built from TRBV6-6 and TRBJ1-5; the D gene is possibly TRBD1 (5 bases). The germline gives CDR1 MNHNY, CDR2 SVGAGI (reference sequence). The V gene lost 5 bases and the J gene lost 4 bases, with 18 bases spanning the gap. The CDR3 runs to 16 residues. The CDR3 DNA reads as TGTGCCAGCAGTCGGGGACGGATGGCCACGAATCAGCCCCAGCATTTT. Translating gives CASSRGRMATNQPQHF.

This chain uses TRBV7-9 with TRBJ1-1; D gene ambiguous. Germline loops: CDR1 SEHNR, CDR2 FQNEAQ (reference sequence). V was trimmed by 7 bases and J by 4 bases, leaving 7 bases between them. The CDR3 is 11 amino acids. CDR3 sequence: CASNLGTEAFF. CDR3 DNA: TGTGCCAGCAACCTGGGCACTGAAGCTTTCTTT.

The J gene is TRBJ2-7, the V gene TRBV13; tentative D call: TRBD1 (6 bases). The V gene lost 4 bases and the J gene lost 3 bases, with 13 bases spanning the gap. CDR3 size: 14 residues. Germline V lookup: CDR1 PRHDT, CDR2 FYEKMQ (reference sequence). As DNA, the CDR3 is TGTGCCAGCAGCTCACGCAGGGGTTTCTACGAGCAGTACTTC. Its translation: CASSSRRGFYEQYF.

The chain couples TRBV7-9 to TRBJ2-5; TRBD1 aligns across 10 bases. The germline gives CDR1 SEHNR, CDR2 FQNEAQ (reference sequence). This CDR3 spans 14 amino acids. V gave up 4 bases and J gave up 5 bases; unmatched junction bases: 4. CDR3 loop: CASSSGQGGETQYF. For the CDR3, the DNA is TGTGCCAGCAGCTCCGGACAGGGGGGCGAGACCCAGTACTTC.

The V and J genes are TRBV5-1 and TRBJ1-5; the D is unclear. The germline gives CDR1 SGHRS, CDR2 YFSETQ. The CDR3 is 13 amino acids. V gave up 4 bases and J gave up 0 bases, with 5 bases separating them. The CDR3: CASSPDSNQPQHF. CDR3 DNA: TGCGCCAGCAGCCCAGATAGCAATCAGCCCCAGCATTTT.

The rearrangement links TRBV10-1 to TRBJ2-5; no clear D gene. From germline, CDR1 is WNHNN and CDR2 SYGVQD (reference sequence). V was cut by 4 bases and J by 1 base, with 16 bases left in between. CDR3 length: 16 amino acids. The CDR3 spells CASSVGYLGSQETQYF. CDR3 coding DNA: TGCGCCAGCAGTGTAGGGTACTTGGGCAGCCAAGAGACCCAGTACTTC.

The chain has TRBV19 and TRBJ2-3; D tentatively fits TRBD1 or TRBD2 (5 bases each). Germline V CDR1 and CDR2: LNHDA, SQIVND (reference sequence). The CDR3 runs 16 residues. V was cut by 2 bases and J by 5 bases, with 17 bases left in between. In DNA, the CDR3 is TGTGCCAGTAGTATAACAGGTGCGGGTACTGGAGATACGCAGTATTTT. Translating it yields CASSITGAGTGDTQYF.